This T cell receptor beta chain was observed in a study of immune evolution from preneoplasia to lung adenocarcinoma. Study information: HLA loss of heterozygosity: roughly 6.6% AIS, about 15% MIA, around 35% ADC, none AAH. Overall study results and limits: Top clone frequencies peaked in normal lung, apparently declining through invasive adenocarcinoma. Normal lung had highest clonality; later lesions appeared denser, more diverse. Compared with EGFR-mutant or double wild-type lesions, KRAS-mutant nodules were more clonal.

This CDR3 comprises 13 residues. CDR1 SGDLS and CDR2 YYNGEE come from the germline V gene. V was trimmed by 4 bases and J by 6 bases, leaving 11 bases between them. Libraries were prepared by immunoSEQ multiplex PCR; TCRdb keeps only in-frame clonotypes and omits some of them. The table records about 41,000 clones, approximately 80% of them present only once. This clone showed up just once. Its antigen remains unknown. This clonotype originated in a person in their 60s with lung adenocarcinoma. This rearrangement joins TRBV9 to TRBJ2-1; D may correspond to TRBD1 or TRBD2 (5 bases each). Sequencing used FFPE invasive lung adenocarcinoma tissue. This CDR3 is CASSIGETNEQFF. In nucleotides, the CDR3 is TGTGCCAGCAGCATAGGGGAGACCAATGAGCAGTTCTTC.